This TCR beta chain emerged from a study of cytomegalovirus exposure and HLA in healthy donors. The study's findings and limits: TCR beta V segments were, for the most part, productive about 87% or about 30% of the time in an earlier analysis. Clonal expansion, a later analysis showed, was greater in HLA-associated TCR beta chains than in equally common others.

Missing from this donor's record is the CMV serostatus. Both 60 Vbeta primers and 13 Jbeta primers went into the PCR. The table came from immunoSEQ multiplex PCR; TCRdb's copy has only in-frame clones and leaves some out. The sample records over 65,000 clones, 70% to 80% being singletons. The junction had 7 bases not matched to a gene; V was cut back by 7 bases and J by 0 bases. Looked up from germline, CDR1 is MNHNS and CDR2 is SASEGT. The CDR3 length is 15 residues. Notes on this clone: What it binds is unknown.

The sequence was collected from a human donor in good health. The sequenced sample was PBMCs. The V gene is TRBV6-1, the J gene TRBJ2-3, with 7 bases aligning to TRBD2. In DNA, the CDR3 is TGTGCCAGCAAATTGTCGCGGGGGAGCACAGATACGCAGTATTTT. Amino acids: CASKLSRGSTDTQYF.